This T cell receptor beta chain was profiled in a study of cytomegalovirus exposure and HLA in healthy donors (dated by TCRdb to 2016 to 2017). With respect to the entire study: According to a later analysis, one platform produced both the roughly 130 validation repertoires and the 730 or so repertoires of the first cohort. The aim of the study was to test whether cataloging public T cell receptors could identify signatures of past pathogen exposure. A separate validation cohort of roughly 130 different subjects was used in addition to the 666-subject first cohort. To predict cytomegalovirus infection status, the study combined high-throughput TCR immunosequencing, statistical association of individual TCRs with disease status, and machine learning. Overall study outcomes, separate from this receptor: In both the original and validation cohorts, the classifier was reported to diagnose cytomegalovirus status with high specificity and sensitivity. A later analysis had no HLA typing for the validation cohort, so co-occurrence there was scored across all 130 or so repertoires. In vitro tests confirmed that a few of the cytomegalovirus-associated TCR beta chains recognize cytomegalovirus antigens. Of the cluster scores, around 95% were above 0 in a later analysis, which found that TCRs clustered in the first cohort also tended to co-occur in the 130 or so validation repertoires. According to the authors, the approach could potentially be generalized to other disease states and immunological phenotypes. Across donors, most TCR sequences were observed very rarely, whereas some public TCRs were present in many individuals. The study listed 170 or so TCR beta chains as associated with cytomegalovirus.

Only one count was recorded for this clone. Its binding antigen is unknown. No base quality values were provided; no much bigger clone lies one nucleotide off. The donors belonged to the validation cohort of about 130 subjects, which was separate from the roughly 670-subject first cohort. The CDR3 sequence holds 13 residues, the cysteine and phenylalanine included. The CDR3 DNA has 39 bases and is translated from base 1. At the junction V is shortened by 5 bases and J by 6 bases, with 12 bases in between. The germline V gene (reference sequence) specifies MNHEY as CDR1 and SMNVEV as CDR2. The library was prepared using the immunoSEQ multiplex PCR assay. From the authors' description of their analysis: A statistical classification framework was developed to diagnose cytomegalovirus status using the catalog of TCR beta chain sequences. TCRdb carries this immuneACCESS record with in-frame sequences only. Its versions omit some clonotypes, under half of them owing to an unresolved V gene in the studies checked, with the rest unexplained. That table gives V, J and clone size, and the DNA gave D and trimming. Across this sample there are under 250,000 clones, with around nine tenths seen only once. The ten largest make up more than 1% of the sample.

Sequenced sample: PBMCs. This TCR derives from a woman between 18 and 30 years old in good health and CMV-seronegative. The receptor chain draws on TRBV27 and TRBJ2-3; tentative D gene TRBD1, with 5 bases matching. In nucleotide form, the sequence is TGTGCCAGCAGTAACCTAGGGGCGGATACGCAGTATTTT. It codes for CASSNLGADTQYF.